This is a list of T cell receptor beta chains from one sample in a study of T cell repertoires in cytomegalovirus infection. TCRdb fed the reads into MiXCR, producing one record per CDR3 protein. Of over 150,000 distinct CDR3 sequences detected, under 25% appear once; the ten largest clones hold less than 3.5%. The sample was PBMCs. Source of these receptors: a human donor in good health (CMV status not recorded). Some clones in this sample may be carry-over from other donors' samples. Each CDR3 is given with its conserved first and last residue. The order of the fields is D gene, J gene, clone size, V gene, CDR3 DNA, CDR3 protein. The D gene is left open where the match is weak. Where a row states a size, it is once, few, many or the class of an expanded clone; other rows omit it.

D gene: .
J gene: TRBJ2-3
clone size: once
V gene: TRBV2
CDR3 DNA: TGTGCCAGCAGTGAAGTGCGCAGCCAAGATACGCAGTATTTT
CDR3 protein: CASSEVRSQDTQYF

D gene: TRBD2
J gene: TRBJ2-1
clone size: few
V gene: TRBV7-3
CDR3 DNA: TGTGCCAGCAGCTTAAGGACTAGCAATGAGCAGTTCTTC
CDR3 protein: CASSLRTSNEQFF

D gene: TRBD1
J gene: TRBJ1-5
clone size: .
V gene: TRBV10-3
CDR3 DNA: TGTGCCATCAGTGAGTCGGGACAGGGCAATCAGCCCCAGCATTTT
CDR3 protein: CAISESGQGNQPQHF

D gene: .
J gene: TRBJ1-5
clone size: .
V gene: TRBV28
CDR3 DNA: TGTGCCAGCAGCTCGACTGGAAGGCTAAATCAGCCCCAGCATTTT
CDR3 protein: CASSSTGRLNQPQHF

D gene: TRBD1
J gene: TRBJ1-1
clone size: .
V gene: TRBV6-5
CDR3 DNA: TGTGCCAGCAGTTCCAGGGGGACTGAAGCTTTCTTT
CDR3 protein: CASSSRGTEAFF

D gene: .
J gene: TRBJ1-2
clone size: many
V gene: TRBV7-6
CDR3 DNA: TGTGCCAGCAGCTTAGAGGGGTTCTATGGCTACACCTTC
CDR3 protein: CASSLEGFYGYTF

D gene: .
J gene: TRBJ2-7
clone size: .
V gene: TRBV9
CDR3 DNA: TGTGCCAGCAGCGTAGAAGTGGGAGCATCCTACGAGCAGTACTTC
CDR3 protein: CASSVEVGASYEQYF

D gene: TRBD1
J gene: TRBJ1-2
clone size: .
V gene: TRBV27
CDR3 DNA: TGTGCCAGCAGAACAGGGGGCGCTGGCTATGGCTACACCTTC
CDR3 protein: CASRTGGAGYGYTF

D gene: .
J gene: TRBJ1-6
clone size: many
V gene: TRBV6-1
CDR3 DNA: TGTGCCAGCAGTGCGATGGGGGGCTCGCCTAATTCACCCCTCCACTTT
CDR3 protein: CASSAMGGSPNSPLHF

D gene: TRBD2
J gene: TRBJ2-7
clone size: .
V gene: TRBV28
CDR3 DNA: TGTGCCAGCAGTTTCTCTAGCGGGAGGCCCTACGAGCAGTACTTC
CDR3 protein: CASSFSSGRPYEQYF

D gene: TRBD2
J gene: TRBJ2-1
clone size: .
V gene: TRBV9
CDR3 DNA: TGTGCCAGCAGCTCGGGACTAGCGGGCACCTCCTACAATGAGCAGTTCTTC
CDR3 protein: CASSSGLAGTSYNEQFF

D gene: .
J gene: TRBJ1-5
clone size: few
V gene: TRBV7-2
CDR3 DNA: TGTGCCAGCAGCCCCCGTCTGGCCAATCAGCCCCAGCATTTT
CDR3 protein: CASSPRLANQPQHF